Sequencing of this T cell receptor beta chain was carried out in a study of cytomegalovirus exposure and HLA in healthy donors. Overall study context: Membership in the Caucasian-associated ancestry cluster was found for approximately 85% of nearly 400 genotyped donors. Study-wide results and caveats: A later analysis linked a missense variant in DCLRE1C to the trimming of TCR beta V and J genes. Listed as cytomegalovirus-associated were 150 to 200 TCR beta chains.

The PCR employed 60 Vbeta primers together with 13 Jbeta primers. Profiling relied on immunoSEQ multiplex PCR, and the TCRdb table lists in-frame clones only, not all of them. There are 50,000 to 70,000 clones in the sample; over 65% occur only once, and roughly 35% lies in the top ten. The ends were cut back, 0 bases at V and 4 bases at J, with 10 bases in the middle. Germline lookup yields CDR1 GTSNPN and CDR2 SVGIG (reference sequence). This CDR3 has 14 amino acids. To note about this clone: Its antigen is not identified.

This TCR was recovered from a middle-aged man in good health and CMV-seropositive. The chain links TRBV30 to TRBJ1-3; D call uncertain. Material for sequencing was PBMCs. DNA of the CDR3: TGTGCCTGGAGTGTGCGGGGAACGGGAAACACCATATATTTT. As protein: CAWSVRGTGNTIYF.